In this sample, the clone carrying this T cell receptor (beta chain) turned up a few times. Its antigen is not identified. Profiled with immunoSEQ multiplex PCR; TCRdb holds only in-frame clones, not every one. The sample holds tens of thousands of clones, approximately 80% seen once. The sample is drawn from a study of neoadjuvant nivolumab and ipilimumab in lung cancer. General observations from the study: Pathologic regression was not significantly tied to TCR clonality. Blood richness before therapy tracked richness in tumors resected after neoadjuvant therapy.

The germline CDR1 and CDR2 sequences are SGDLS and YYNGEE. CDR3 size: 18 residues. Trimming cost V 4 bases and J 6 bases, with 28 bases left between them. The sample consisted of peripheral blood, taken before neoadjuvant nivolumab, alone or with ipilimumab. The receptor was isolated from an adult with non-small cell lung cancer. The chain uses TRBV9 and TRBJ1-2, with D possibly being TRBD1 (5 bases). CDR3 DNA: TGTGCCAGCAGCCCAACGAGGGGCACGGGTCAATTAACGGATGGCTACACCTTC. This encodes CASSPTRGTGQLTDGYTF. The entire variable domain, with the rest obtained from reference TRBV9 and TRBJ1-2, is as follows: DSGVTQTPKHLITATGQRVTLRCSPRSGDLSVYWYQQSLDQGLQFLIQYYNGEERAKGNILERFSAQQFPDLHSELNLSSLELGDSALYFCASSPTRGTGQLTDGYTFGSGTRLTVV.